The present T cell receptor beta chain was sequenced within a study of shared clonotypes between healthy human individuals. Overall study findings and caveats: Among donors, sharing of clonotypes was expected to be affected by sequencing depth.

This CDR3 region has 14 residues. The junction had 1 base not matched to a gene; V was cut back by 3 bases and J by 3 bases. Germline loops: CDR1 LNHNV, CDR2 YYDKDF (reference sequence). In the authors' methods: ImmunoSEQ output held junction-only sequences without quality scores, so filtering differed. This table comes from immunoSEQ multiplex PCR, and its TCRdb copy is limited to in-frame clones, with some not included. V, J and clone size reflect that table, while D and trimming were determined from the DNA. The repertoire has some 380,000 clones, about 96% of them found once; the top ten carry about 0.32%. Every donor, a Caucasian adult, lived in Nashville, Tennessee. Concerning this clone itself: The antigen remains unidentified.

The chain is built from TRBV15 and TRBJ1-5, with TRBD1 matching 8 bases. What was sequenced was memory CD8+ T cells sorted from blood. Subset indicated: CD45RO+ cells pooled with CCR7-negative TemRA cells. The origin of this receptor is a man between 25 and 39 years old in good health. The CDR3 DNA reads TGTGCCACCAGCAGGGGACAGGCCAATCAGCCCCAGCATTTT. This translates into CATSRGQANQPQHF.